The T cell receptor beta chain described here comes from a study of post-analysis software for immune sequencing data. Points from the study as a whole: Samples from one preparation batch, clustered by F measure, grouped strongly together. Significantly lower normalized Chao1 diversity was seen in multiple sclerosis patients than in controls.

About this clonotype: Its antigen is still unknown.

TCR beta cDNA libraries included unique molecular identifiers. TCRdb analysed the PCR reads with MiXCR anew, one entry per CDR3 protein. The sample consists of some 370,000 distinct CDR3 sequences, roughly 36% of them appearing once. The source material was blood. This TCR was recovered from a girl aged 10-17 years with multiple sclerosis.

This CDR3 reads CASSQQGRPNEKLFF. The CDR3 coding sequence is TGTGCCAGCAGCCAGCAGGGACGCCCTAATGAAAAACTGTTTTTT. The genes are TRBV7-9 and TRBJ1-4; possible D gene TRBD1, 5 bases. Germline V gives CDR1 SEHNR, CDR2 FQNEAQ (reference sequence). Trimming took 5 bases from V and 3 from J, leaving 13 bases between them. The CDR3 spans 15 residues.